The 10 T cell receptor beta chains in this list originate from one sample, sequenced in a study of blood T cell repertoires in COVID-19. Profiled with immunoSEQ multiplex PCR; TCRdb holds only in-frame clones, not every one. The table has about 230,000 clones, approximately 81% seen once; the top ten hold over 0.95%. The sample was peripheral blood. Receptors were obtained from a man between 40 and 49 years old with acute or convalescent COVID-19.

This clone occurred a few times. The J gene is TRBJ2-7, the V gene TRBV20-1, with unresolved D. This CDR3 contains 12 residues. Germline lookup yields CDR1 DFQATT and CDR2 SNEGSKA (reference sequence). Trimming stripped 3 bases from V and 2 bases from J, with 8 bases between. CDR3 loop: CSASAPPYEQYF. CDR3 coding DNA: TGCAGTGCTAGTGCTCCTCCCTACGAGCAGTACTTC.

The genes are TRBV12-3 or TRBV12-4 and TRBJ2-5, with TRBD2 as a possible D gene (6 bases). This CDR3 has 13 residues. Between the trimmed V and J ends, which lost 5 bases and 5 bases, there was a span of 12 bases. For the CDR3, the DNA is TGTGCCAGCAGTCGGACTGCGGGGGAGACCCAGTACTTC. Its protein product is CASSRTAGETQYF.

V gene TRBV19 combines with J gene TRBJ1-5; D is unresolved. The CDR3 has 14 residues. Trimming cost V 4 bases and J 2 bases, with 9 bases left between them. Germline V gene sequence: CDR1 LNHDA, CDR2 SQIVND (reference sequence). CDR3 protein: CASSTGSGNQPQHF. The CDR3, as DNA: TGTGCCAGTAGTACGGGGAGTGGCAATCAGCCCCAGCATTTT.

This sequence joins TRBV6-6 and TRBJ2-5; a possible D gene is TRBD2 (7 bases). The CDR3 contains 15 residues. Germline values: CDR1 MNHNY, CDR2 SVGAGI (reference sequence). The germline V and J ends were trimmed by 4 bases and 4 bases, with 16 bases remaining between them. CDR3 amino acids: CASSSLGGEVETQYF. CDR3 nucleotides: TGTGCCAGCAGTTCCCTAGGGGGGGAGGTAGAGACCCAGTACTTC.

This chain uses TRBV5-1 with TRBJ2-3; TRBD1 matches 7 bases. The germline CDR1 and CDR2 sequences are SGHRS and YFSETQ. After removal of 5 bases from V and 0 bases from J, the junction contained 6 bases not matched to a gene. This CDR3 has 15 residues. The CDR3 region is CASRAGTVSTDTQYF. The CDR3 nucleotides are TGCGCCAGCAGGGCCGGGACAGTAAGCACAGATACGCAGTATTTT.

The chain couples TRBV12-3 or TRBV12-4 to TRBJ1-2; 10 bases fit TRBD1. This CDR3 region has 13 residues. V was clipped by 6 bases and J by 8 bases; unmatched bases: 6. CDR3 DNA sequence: TGTGCCAGCAGCCAGACAGGGGGCCGCGGCTACACCTTC. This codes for CASSQTGGRGYTF.

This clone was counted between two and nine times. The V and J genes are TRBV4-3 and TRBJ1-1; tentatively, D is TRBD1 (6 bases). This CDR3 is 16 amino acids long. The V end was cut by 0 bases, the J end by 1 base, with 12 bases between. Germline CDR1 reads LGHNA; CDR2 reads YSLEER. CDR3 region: CASSQDPRGGNTEAFF. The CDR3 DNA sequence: TGCGCCAGCAGCCAAGATCCTAGGGGGGGGAACACTGAAGCTTTCTTT.

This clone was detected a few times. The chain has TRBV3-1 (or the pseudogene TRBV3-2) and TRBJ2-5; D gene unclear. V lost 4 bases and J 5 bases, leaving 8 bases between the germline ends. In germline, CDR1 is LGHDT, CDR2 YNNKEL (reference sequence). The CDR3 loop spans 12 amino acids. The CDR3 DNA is TGTGCCAGCAGCCCCCTCGGGGAGACCCAGTACTTC. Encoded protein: CASSPLGETQYF.

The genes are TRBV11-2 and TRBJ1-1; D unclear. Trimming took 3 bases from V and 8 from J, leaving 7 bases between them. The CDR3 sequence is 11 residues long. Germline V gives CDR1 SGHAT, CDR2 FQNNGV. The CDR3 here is CASSLGLEAFF. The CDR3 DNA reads TGTGCCAGCAGCTTGGGCCTAGAAGCTTTCTTT.

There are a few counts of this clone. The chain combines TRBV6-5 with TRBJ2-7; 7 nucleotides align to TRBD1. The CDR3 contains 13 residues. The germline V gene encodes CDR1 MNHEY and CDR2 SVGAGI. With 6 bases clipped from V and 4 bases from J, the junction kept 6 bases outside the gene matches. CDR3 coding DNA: TGTGCCAGCAGAGGGGACAGCCTTTACGAGCAGTACTTC. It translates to CASRGDSLYEQYF.